The source of this T cell receptor beta chain is a study of blood T cell repertoires in COVID-19. Study at large: Samples of COVID-19 (acute and convalescent) were obtained from the United States, Italy and Spain. From T cells, B-cell-depleted T cells, or PBMCs came the material, which was cDNA or gDNA.

Cohort allocation depended upon clinical history that participants reported. Between the trimmed V and J ends, which lost 4 bases and 6 bases, there was a span of 10 bases. Germline CDR1 is SGHTA and CDR2 is FQGNSA. The CDR3 runs to 13 residues. This clone came up many times. How the authors handled the data: Amplification of reference gene primers was used by the study to estimate nucleated cell counts. The protocol was immunoSEQ multiplex PCR, while the TCRdb copy is restricted to in-frame clones and leaves out a portion. The V and J calls and clone size are taken from that table; D and trimming were inferred from the DNA. The data hold about 180,000 clones, with about 91% observed a single time.

The origin of this receptor is a woman aged 40 to 50 with acute COVID-19. The chain recombines TRBV7-2 with TRBJ2-1; D possibly corresponds to TRBD1 (7 bases). Sequenced input: PBMCs or T cells enriched from blood (not recorded which). CDR3 loop: CASSSQGGNEQFF. The DNA of the CDR3 is TGTGCCAGCAGCTCCCAGGGGGGCAATGAGCAGTTCTTC. Full variable domain (outside the CDR3, taken from reference TRBV7-2 and TRBJ2-1): GAGVSQSPSNKVTEKGKDVELRCDPISGHTALYWYRQSLGQGLEFLIYFQGNSAPDKSGLPSDRFSAERTGGSVSTLTIQRTQQEDSAVYLCASSSQGGNEQFFGPGTRLTVL.